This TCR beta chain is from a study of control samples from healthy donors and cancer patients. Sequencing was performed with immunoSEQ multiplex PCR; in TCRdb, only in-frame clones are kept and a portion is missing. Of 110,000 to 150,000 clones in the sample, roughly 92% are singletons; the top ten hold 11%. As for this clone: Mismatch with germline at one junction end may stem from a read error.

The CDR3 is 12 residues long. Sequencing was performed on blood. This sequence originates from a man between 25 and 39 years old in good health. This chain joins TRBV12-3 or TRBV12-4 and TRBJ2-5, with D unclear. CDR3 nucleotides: TGTGCCAGCAGTATAGCTAAAGAGACCCAGTACTTC. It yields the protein CASSIAKETQYF.